This T cell receptor (beta chain) was identified during a study of response to subunit inactivated influenza vaccine. V dropped 4 bases and J dropped 1 base, with 12 bases sitting between them. The germline gives CDR1 MNHEY, CDR2 SVGEGT. The CDR3 is 15 amino acids. TCRdb fed the RT-PCR reads into MiXCR, producing one record per CDR3 protein. The repertoire holds fewer than 650,000 distinct CDR3 sequences, 13% seen once, with roughly 13% in the top ten. This clonotype was seen a few times. The antigen remains unidentified. Whole-study results and caveats: Authors suggested that a seasonal influenza vaccination recruits few new T cells each time.

The material was PBMCs from blood, obtained more than 35 days after vaccination. The chain links TRBV6-2 or TRBV6-3 to TRBJ2-3; D unresolved. This clonotype was sampled from a man in his fifties or sixties who received an inactivated influenza vaccine. Here the CDR3 reads CASSSSAWGTDTQYF. In nucleotides, the CDR3 is TGTGCCAGCAGTTCGTCGGCTTGGGGCACAGATACGCAGTATTTT.